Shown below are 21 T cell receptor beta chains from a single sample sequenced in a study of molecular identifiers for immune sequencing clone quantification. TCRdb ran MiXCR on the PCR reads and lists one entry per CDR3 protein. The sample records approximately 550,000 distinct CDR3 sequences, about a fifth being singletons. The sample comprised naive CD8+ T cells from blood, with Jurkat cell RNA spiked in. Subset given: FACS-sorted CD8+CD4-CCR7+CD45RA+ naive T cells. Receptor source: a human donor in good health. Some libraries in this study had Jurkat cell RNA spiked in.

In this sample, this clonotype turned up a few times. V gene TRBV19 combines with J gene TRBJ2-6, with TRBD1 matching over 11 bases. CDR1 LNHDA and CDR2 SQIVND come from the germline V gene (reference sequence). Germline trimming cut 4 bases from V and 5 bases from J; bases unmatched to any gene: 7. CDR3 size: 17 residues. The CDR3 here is CASSTGTGGRWANVLTF. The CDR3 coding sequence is TGTGCCAGTAGTACCGGGACAGGGGGACGTTGGGCCAACGTCCTGACTTTC.

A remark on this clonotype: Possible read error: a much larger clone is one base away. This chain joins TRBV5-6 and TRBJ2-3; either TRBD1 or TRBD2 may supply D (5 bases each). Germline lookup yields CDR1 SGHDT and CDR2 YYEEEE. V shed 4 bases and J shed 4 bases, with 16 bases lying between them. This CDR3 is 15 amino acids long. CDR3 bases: TGTGCCAGCAGCGAACAGGACTTGAGCGCAGATACGCAGTATTTT. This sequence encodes CASSEQDLSADTQYF.

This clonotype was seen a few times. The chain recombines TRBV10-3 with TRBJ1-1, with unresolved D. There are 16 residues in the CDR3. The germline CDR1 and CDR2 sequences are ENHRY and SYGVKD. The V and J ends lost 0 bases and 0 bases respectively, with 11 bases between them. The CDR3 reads CAISESEANMNTEAFF. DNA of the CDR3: TGTGCCATCAGTGAGTCGGAGGCGAACATGAACACTGAAGCTTTCTTT.

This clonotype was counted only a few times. The CDR3 coding sequence is TGTGCCAGCGGAACCCGGGACCCAAGGGGCAATGAGCAGTTCTTC. Amino acids: CASGTRDPRGNEQFF. The chain links TRBV3-1 to TRBJ2-1; D might be TRBD1 or TRBD2, each matching 5 bases. Trimming pared 8 bases from V and 6 bases from J, leaving 20 bases between. Germline V gene lookup returns CDR1 LGHDT and CDR2 YNNKEL (reference sequence). The CDR3 consists of 15 residues.

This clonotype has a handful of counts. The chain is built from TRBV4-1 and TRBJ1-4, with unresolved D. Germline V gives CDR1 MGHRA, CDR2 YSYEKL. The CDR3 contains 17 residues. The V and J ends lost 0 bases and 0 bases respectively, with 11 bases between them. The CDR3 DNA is TGCGCCAGCAGCCAAGAATGGGCCCTCGCAACTAATGAAAAACTGTTTTTT. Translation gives CASSQEWALATNEKLFF.

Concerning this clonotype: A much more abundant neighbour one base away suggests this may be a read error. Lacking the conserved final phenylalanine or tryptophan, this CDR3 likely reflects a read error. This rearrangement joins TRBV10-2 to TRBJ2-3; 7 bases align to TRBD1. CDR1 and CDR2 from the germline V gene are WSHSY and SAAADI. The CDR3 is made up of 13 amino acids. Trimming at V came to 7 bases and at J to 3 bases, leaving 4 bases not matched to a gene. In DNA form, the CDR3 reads TGCGCCAGCATCGAACAGGGGACAGATACGCAGTATCTT. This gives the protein CASIEQGTDTQYL.

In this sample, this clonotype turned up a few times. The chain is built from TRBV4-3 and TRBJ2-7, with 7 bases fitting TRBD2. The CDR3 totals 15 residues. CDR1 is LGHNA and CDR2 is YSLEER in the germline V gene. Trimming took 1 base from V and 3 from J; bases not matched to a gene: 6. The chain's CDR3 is CASSQAEWGGYEQYF. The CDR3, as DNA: TGCGCCAGCAGCCAAGCCGAGTGGGGGGGCTACGAGCAGTACTTC.

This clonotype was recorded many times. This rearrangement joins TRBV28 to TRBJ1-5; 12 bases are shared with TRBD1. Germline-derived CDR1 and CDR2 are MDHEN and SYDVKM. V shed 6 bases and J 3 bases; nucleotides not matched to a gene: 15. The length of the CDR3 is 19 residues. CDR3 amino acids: CASSIYWGTGGSDNQPQHF. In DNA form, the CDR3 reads TGTGCCAGCAGCATCTACTGGGGGACAGGGGGCTCCGACAATCAGCCCCAGCATTTT.

This CDR3 is CSARDSHRQANLEQYF. DNA for the CDR3: TGCAGTGCTAGAGATTCCCATAGACAGGCTAACCTCGAGCAGTACTTC. V usage is TRBV20-1 and J usage is TRBJ2-7; D possibly corresponds to TRBD1 (6 bases). This CDR3 comprises 16 residues. Germline assignment: CDR1 DFQATT and CDR2 SNEGSKA (reference sequence). V shed 0 bases and J shed 6 bases, with 21 bases lying between them.

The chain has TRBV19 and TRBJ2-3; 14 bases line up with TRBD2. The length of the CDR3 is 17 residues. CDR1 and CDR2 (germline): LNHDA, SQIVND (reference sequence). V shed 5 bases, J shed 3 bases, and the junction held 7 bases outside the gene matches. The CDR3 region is CASSPGTSGSKTDTQYF. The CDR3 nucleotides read TGTGCCAGTAGTCCCGGGACTAGCGGGAGTAAGACAGATACGCAGTATTTT.

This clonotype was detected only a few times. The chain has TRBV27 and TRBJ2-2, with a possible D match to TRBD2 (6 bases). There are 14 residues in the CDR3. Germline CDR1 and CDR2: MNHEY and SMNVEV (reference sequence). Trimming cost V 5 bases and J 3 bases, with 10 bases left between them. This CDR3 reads CASSRLGHTGELFF. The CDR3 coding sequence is TGTGCCAGCAGTAGACTAGGCCACACCGGGGAGCTGTTTTTT.

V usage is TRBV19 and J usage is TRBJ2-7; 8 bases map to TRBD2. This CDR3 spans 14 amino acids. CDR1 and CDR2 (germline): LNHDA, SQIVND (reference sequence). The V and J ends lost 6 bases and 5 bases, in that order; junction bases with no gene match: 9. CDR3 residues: CASSPIGGAHEQYF. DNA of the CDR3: TGTGCCAGTAGCCCCATCGGGGGGGCACACGAGCAGTACTTC.

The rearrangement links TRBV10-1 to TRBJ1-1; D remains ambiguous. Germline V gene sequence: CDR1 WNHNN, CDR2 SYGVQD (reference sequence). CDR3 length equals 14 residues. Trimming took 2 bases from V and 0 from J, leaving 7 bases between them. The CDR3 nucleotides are TGCGCCAGCAGTGAGACGGGATTGAACACTGAAGCTTTCTTT. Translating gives CASSETGLNTEAFF.

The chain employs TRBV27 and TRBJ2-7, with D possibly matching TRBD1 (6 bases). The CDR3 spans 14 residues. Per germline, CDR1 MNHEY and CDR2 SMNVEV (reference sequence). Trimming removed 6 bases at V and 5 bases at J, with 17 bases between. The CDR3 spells CASSQINRDHEQYF. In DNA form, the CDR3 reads TGTGCCAGCAGCCAAATAAACAGGGACCACGAGCAGTACTTC.

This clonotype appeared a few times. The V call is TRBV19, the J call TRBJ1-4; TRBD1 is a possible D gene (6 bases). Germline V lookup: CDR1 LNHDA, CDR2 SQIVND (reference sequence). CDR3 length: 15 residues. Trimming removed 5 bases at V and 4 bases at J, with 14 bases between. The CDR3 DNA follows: TGTGCCAGTAGTTCGTCAGGGGCGCATAATGAAAAACTGTTTTTT. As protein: CASSSSGAHNEKLFF.

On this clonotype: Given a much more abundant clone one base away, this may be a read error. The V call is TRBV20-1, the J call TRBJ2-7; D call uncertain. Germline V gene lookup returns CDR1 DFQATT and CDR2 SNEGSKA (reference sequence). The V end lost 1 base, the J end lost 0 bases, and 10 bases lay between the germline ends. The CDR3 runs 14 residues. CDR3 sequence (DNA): TGCAGTGCTAGAGTGGGCAGCCGCTCCTACGAGCAGTACTTC. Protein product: CSARVGSRSYEQYF.

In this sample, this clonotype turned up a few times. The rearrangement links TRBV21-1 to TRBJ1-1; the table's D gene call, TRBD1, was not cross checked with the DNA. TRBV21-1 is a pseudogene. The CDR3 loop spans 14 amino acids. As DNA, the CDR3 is TGTGCCAGCAGCCAGACAGGGCCGCACACTGAAGCTTTCTTT. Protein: CASSQTGPHTEAFF.

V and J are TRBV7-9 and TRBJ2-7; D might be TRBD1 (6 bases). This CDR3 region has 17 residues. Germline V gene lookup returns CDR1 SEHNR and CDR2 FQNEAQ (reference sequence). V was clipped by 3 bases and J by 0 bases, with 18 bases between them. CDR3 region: CASSFNPRDTNSYEQYF. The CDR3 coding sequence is TGTGCCAGCAGCTTCAATCCCCGGGACACCAACTCCTACGAGCAGTACTTC. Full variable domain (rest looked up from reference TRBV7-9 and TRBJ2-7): DTGVSQNPRHKITKRGQNVTFRCDPISEHNRLYWYRQTLGQGPEFLTYFQNEAQLEKSRLLSDRFSAERPKGSFSTLEIQRTEQGDSAMYLCASSFNPRDTNSYEQYFGPGTRLTVT.

As DNA, the CDR3 is TGTGCCAGCAGTTTGACAGGGACCAAAGAGACCCAGTACTTC. Protein: CASSLTGTKETQYF. J is TRBJ2-5 and V is TRBV28; 7 bases map to TRBD1. The CDR3 is 14 amino acids. Germline-derived CDR1 and CDR2 are MDHEN and SYDVKM. V lost 3 bases and J lost 3; bases outside the gene matches: 4.

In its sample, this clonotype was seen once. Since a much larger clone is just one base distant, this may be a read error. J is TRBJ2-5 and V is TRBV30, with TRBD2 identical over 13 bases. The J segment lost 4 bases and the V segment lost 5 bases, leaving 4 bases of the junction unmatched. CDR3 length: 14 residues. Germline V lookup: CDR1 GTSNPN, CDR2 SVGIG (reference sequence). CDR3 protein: CAWVLAGGPETQYF. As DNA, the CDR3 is TGTGCCTGGGTACTAGCGGGGGGGCCAGAGACCCAGTACTTC.

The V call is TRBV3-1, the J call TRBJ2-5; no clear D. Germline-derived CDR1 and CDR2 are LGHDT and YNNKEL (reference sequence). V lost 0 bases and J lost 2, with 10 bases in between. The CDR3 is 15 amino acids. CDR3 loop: CASSQDTGLQETQYF. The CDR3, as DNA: TGTGCCAGCAGCCAAGATACCGGGCTACAAGAGACCCAGTACTTC.